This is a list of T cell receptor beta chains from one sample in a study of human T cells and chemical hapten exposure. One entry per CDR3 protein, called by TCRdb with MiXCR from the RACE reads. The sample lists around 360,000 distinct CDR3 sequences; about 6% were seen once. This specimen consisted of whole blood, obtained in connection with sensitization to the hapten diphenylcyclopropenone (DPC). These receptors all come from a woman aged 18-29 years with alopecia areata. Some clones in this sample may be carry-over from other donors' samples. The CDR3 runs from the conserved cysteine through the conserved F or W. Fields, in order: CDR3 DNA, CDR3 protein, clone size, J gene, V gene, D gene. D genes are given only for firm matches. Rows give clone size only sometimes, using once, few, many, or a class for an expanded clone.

cdr3_nt: TGTGCCAGCAGTTACTCGGCGTACAGGTCCTATGGCTACACCTTC
cdr3_aa: CASSYSAYRSYGYTF
clone_size: many
j_call: TRBJ1-2
v_call: TRBV6-2/TRBV6-3
d_call: -

cdr3_nt: TGTGCCAGCAGTTTAACCTCTAGCGGGGGAAGGTACAATGAGCAGTTCTTC
cdr3_aa: CASSLTSSGGRYNEQFF
clone_size: many
j_call: TRBJ2-1
v_call: TRBV12-3/TRBV12-4
d_call: TRBD2

cdr3_nt: TGTGCCAGCAGCCGAGAAGGGGGAGGTGGCTACACCTTC
cdr3_aa: CASSREGGGGYTF
clone_size: -
j_call: TRBJ1-2
v_call: TRBV3-1
d_call: -

cdr3_nt: TGTGCCAGCAACTTCCCGGGGGGCCGAGGGAATGAGCAGTTCTTC
cdr3_aa: CASNFPGGRGNEQFF
clone_size: few
j_call: TRBJ2-1
v_call: TRBV6-5
d_call: -

cdr3_nt: TGCAGTGCTGAAACCGGGACTGAGTCCTACGAGCAGTACTTC
cdr3_aa: CSAETGTESYEQYF
clone_size: many
j_call: TRBJ2-7
v_call: TRBV20-1
d_call: -

cdr3_nt: TGTGCCAGCAGCTACTCTGGGTATAACATTCAGTACTTC
cdr3_aa: CASSYSGYNIQYF
clone_size: few
j_call: TRBJ2-4
v_call: TRBV6-2/TRBV6-3
d_call: -

cdr3_nt: TGCAGCGTCGAAGGATCTGGAAACACCATATATTTT
cdr3_aa: CSVEGSGNTIYF
clone_size: many
j_call: TRBJ1-3
v_call: TRBV29-1
d_call: -

cdr3_nt: TGTGCCAGCAGTCCCCCGGACAGGGTAAATGAGCAGTTCTTC
cdr3_aa: CASSPPDRVNEQFF
clone_size: many
j_call: TRBJ2-1
v_call: TRBV28
d_call: TRBD1

cdr3_nt: TGTGCCAGCAGTCAGAAACTTACATACAGGGAAAGGTATTTT
cdr3_aa: CASSQKLTYRERYF
clone_size: many
j_call: TRBJ2-3
v_call: TRBV6-5
d_call: -

cdr3_nt: TGTGCCAGCAGCCCTTCGCAGGGGCAGCCCCAGCATTTT
cdr3_aa: CASSPSQGQPQHF
clone_size: many
j_call: TRBJ1-5
v_call: TRBV7-2
d_call: -

cdr3_nt: TGTGCCAGCAGTTACCCACGACCGGGGGACTCCTACAATGAGCAGTTCTTC
cdr3_aa: CASSYPRPGDSYNEQFF
clone_size: -
j_call: TRBJ2-1
v_call: TRBV6-6
d_call: -

cdr3_nt: TGTGCCAGCACTAAAACCGGAGGAACAAGCAATGAGCAGTTCTTC
cdr3_aa: CASTKTGGTSNEQFF
clone_size: few
j_call: TRBJ2-1
v_call: TRBV6-1
d_call: -

cdr3_nt: TGCGCCAGCAGCTTGTATACAGGGGGGAATTCCTACAATGAGCAGTTCTTC
cdr3_aa: CASSLYTGGNSYNEQFF
clone_size: few
j_call: TRBJ2-1
v_call: TRBV5-1
d_call: TRBD1

cdr3_nt: TGTGCCAGCAGCCAAGGCCCTAAGACAGGGAAAATTGGATCGAAGGAAAAACTGTTTTTT
cdr3_aa: CASSQGPKTGKIGSKEKLFF
clone_size: many
j_call: TRBJ1-4
v_call: TRBV14
d_call: TRBD1

cdr3_nt: TGTGCCAGCAGCTTAGTAGCAGGGTTCGCTTTCTTT
cdr3_aa: CASSLVAGFAFF
clone_size: few
j_call: TRBJ1-1
v_call: TRBV7-2
d_call: -